What follows are 5 T cell receptor beta chains derived from one specimen sequenced in a study of T cell responses to AZD1222 COVID-19 vaccine. This table comes from immunoSEQ multiplex PCR, and its TCRdb copy is limited to in-frame clones, with some not included. The sample lists about 89,000 clones; over 75% were seen once. The sample in question was peripheral blood, obtained 28 days after the second AZD1222 dose. All receptors derive from an adult who received the AZD1222 COVID-19 vaccine.

V usage is TRBV18 and J usage is TRBJ1-1, with 8 positions matching TRBD1. Germline V gene lookup returns CDR1 KGHSH and CDR2 LQKENI. Trimming cost V 4 bases and J 4 bases; bases outside gene matches: 5. This CDR3 has 14 amino acids. The CDR3 DNA is TGTGCCAGCTCACGACAGGGGATGGGCACTGAAGCTTTCTTT. It codes for CASSRQGMGTEAFF. The whole variable domain, remainder taken from reference TRBV18 and TRBJ1-1, is NAGVMQNPRHLVRRRGQEARLRCSPMKGHSHVYWYRQLPEEGLKFMVYLQKENIIDESGMPKERFSAEFPKEGPSILRIQQVVRGDSAAYFCASSRQGMGTEAFFGQGTRLTVV.

The table lists this clone with a count of one. V gene TRBV9 combines with J gene TRBJ1-4; D is unclear. The V gene's germline CDR1 is SGDLS and CDR2 YYNGEE. This CDR3 has 13 amino acids. V was pared by 0 bases and J by 4 bases, with 4 bases between. The CDR3 DNA reads TGTGCCAGCAGCGTAGATGTTAATGAAAAACTGTTTTTT. Protein: CASSVDVNEKLFF.

This rearrangement joins TRBV5-4 to TRBJ2-7; a weak D match, TRBD2 (5 bases). Germline lookup yields CDR1 SGHNT and CDR2 YYREEE (reference sequence). This CDR3 is built from 16 residues. Between the trimmed V and J ends, which lost 5 bases and 0 bases, there was a span of 18 bases. The CDR3 reads CASSPAQRRSSYEQYF. In DNA form, the CDR3 reads TGTGCCAGCAGTCCAGCACAGCGGAGAAGCTCCTACGAGCAGTACTTC.

The chain is built from TRBV4-3 and TRBJ2-3; D gene unclear. From germline, CDR1 is LGHNA and CDR2 YSLEER. The CDR3 consists of 16 residues. Trimming removed 1 base at V and 0 bases at J, with 11 bases between. This chain's CDR3 is CASSQGSTSSTDTQYF. CDR3 coding DNA: TGCGCCAGCAGCCAAGGTTCTACCAGCAGCACAGATACGCAGTATTTT.

The genes are TRBV5-4 and TRBJ2-7; 10 nucleotides align to TRBD2. CDR1 is SGHNT, CDR2 YYREEE, per germline (reference sequence). V trimming: 0 bases; J trimming: 3 bases; junction bases outside the gene matches: 3. The CDR3 length is 15 residues. CDR3 sequence reads: CASSLESSGSYEQYF. As DNA, the CDR3 is TGTGCCAGCAGCTTGGAGTCTAGCGGGAGCTACGAGCAGTACTTC.